This is a list of T cell receptor beta chains from one sample in a study of chemoradiotherapy in HPV16-positive cancers. Produced via immunoSEQ multiplex PCR; TCRdb's table is partial and in-frame only. The sample carries about 21,000 clones, more than 75% recorded once. The sequenced sample was blood, obtained from a patient who underwent chemoradiotherapy. The source of these receptors is a human donor with HPV-associated anogenital cancer. Both conserved end residues are part of each CDR3. D genes are given only for firm matches. Where a row states a size, it is once, few, many or the class of an expanded clone; other rows omit it.

V gene	J gene	D gene	clone size	CDR3 length	CDR3 DNA	CDR3 protein
TRBV19	TRBJ2-7	-	-	13	TGTGCCAGTAGTACCAGGGATGGATACGAGCAGTACTTC	CASSTRDGYEQYF
TRBV27	TRBJ2-1	-	-	15	TGTGCCAGCAGTCCAAGACAGGTGGGGGTCAATGAGCAGTTCTTC	CASSPRQVGVNEQFF
TRBV18	TRBJ1-6	-	-	17	TGTGCCAGCTCACTAATGGCTGCTAGCTCAGGGGATTCACCCCTCCACTTT	CASSLMAASSGDSPLHF
TRBV9	TRBJ2-5	-	-	14	TGTGCCAGCAGCGCCCGGGACTACCAAGAGACCCAGTACTTC	CASSARDYQETQYF
TRBV7-2	TRBJ2-3	TRBD2	-	16	TGTGCCAGCAGCTTAGCCGGGACTAGCGGGAGAGATACGCAGTATTTT	CASSLAGTSGRDTQYF
TRBV7-6	TRBJ1-2	-	-	20	TGTGCCAGCAGCCCCTTTGGCGGAGCGGGAGCCACGGTAGCTAACTATGGCTACACCTTC	CASSPFGGAGATVANYGYTF
TRBV4-3	TRBJ1-4	-	-	18	TGCGCCAGCAGCCAAGACCCGCCTTCCGGGGCAACTAATGAAAAACTGTTTTTT	CASSQDPPSGATNEKLFF
TRBV23-1	TRBJ1-1	TRBD1	-	17	TGCGCCAGCAGTCAATCGTTTGGACAGGGGTTGGACACTGAAGCTTTCTTT	CASSQSFGQGLDTEAFF
TRBV2	TRBJ2-7	-	-	13	TGTGCCAGCAGGGTGGTCAATGGGGTCGAGCAGTACTTC	CASRVVNGVEQYF
TRBV11-3	TRBJ1-5	TRBD1	once	19	TGTGCCAGCAGCTTCGGGAAACTCCGGACAGGGGCAGGGGGTCAGCCCCAGCATTTT	CASSFGKLRTGAGGQPQHF
TRBV28	TRBJ1-2	TRBD1	once	16	TGTGCCAGCAGTTTAGGCAACAGGGCAGGGGGGAAAGGCTACACCTTC	CASSLGNRAGGKGYTF
TRBV5-1	TRBJ2-7	-	-	15	TGCGCCAGCAGCTTGGCGGGCGGGGCCGCGGGCGAGCAGTACTTC	CASSLAGGAAGEQYF
TRBV5-6	TRBJ2-1	TRBD2	-	15	TGTGCCAGCAGCTTGGAAGCGGGAGGGCCTATTGAGCAGTTCTTC	CASSLEAGGPIEQFF
TRBV11-2	TRBJ2-7	TRBD2	-	15	TGTGCCAGCAGCTTAGTTGGGGGAGGGCCCCACGAGCAGTACTTC	CASSLVGGGPHEQYF
TRBV15	TRBJ1-2	-	-	16	TGTGCCACCAGCAGAGATGGCGCCAGCGCAAACTATGGCTACACCTTC	CATSRDGASANYGYTF
TRBV5-1	TRBJ1-1	TRBD1	-	20	TGCGCCAGCCGATTCTTACAGGGGGCGAGTCGAGACGCGGGGGACACTGAAGCTTTCTTT	CASRFLQGASRDAGDTEAFF
TRBV27	TRBJ1-2	TRBD1	-	15	TGTGCCAGCAGTTCCTTTGCAGGGGGTAACTATGGCTACACCTTC	CASSSFAGGNYGYTF
TRBV27	TRBJ2-7	TRBD2	-	14	TGTGCCAGCAGTTTACGGGAGGGGGCCTACGAGCAGTACTTC	CASSLREGAYEQYF
TRBV28	TRBJ2-7	TRBD1	-	14	TGTGCCAGCAGGACAGGGGCAGGGGCCTACGAGCAGTACTTC	CASRTGAGAYEQYF
TRBV2	TRBJ2-7	-	-	15	TGTGCCAGCAGAACTGCCCTCCTGCCCTCCTACGAGCAGTACTTC	CASRTALLPSYEQYF
TRBV29-1	TRBJ2-1	-	-	10	TGCAGCGGGGCGAGGGATGAGCAGTTCTTC	CSGARDEQFF
TRBV11-2	TRBJ1-5	-	-	15	TGTGCCAGCAGCCTAAGGGCGGCTCGGGGTCAGCCCCAGCATTTT	CASSLRAARGQPQHF
TRBV4-3	TRBJ2-1	-	-	16	TGCGCCAGCAGCCAAGAGCAAGCCTCCTCCTACAATGAGCAGTTCTTC	CASSQEQASSYNEQFF
TRBV27	TRBJ1-1	TRBD1	once	16	TGTGCCAGCGACTCCTGGGGTCGGACAGGGGGCACTGAAGCTTTCTTT	CASDSWGRTGGTEAFF
TRBV6-5	TRBJ2-3	-	-	14	TGTGCCAGCAGTTATCGTACCCTCACAGATACGCAGTATTTT	CASSYRTLTDTQYF
TRBV6-5	TRBJ2-7	TRBD1	-	14	TGTGCCAGCAGCCTCTCGGGACAGACCTACGAGCAGTACTTC	CASSLSGQTYEQYF
TRBV7-2	TRBJ2-7	-	few	14	TGTGCCAGCAGCTTAGACAGGGATACGGGGGAGCAGTACTTC	CASSLDRDTGEQYF
TRBV9	TRBJ2-1	TRBD1	-	16	TGTGCCAGCAGCGTAACCTGGACAGGGGGCGCGGATGAGCAGTTCTTC	CASSVTWTGGADEQFF
TRBV7-3	TRBJ2-2	-	-	13	TGTGCCAGCAGCTTACAGGGATTCGGGGAGCTGTTTTTT	CASSLQGFGELFF
TRBV19	TRBJ1-4	TRBD1	-	15	TGTGCCAGTAGTAGGGACAGGGGAGGCAATGAAAAACTGTTTTTT	CASSRDRGGNEKLFF
TRBV27	TRBJ2-7	-	-	13	TGTGCCAGCAGTTCCACGAGCTCCTACGAGCAGTACTTC	CASSSTSSYEQYF
TRBV27	TRBJ2-5	-	-	14	TGTGCCAGCAGTTTTAGAAACAGCCAAGAGACCCAGTACTTC	CASSFRNSQETQYF
TRBV12-5	TRBJ1-4	TRBD1	-	21	TGTGCTAGTGGTTTGGTACATGGTGTCACAGGGGCGCCAGCAACTAATGAAAAACTGTTTTTT	CASGLVHGVTGAPATNEKLFF
TRBV7-6	TRBJ2-3	-	once	15	TGTGCCAGCACCCGCTTCCAGGAGGTTAAAGATACGCAGTATTTT	CASTRFQEVKDTQYF
TRBV9	TRBJ2-5	TRBD1	-	16	TGTGCCAGCAGCGTAGGAGGGACAGGGGATTTAGAGACCCAGTACTTC	CASSVGGTGDLETQYF
TRBV19	TRBJ2-1	TRBD2	-	16	TGTGCCAGTAGTATTGACGTGGGGGAGGGGATCAATGAGCAGTTCTTC	CASSIDVGEGINEQFF
TRBV7-2	TRBJ1-6	-	few	15	TGTGCCAGCACCCCAGGGCGCTCCTATAATTCACCCCTCCACTTT	CASTPGRSYNSPLHF
TRBV6-8	TRBJ1-2	TRBD1	few	15	TGTGCCAGCACCATTTCGGGACAGGGGGCTAGGGGCTACACCTTC	CASTISGQGARGYTF
TRBV4-3	TRBJ1-1	-	-	15	TGCGCCAGCAGCCAGGAGAGTCTTTCCGGGAGTCAAGCTTTCTTT	CASSQESLSGSQAFF
TRBV5-1	TRBJ2-6	-	-	14	TGCGCCAGCAGCTGGGGGGATGGGGCCAACGTCCTGACTTTC	CASSWGDGANVLTF
TRBV5-1	TRBJ2-5	-	once	12	TGCGCCAGCAGGCGGAGCCAAGAGACCCAGTACTTC	CASRRSQETQYF
TRBV14	TRBJ2-7	-	-	14	TGTGCCAGCAGCCACCTAAGTAGCTTCCACGAGCAGTACTTC	CASSHLSSFHEQYF
TRBV29-1	TRBJ2-5	-	-	15	TGCAGCGTTGAACCGGGGTTGGGCAGGGCAGAGACCCAGTACTTC	CSVEPGLGRAETQYF
TRBV5-1	TRBJ1-5	-	-	13	TGCGCCAGCAGCATACAGGGTGGGCAGCCCCAGCATTTT	CASSIQGGQPQHF
TRBV7-9	TRBJ1-2	-	-	12	TGTGCCAGAAAGAGACAGTTGTATGGCTACACCTTC	CARKRQLYGYTF
TRBV28	TRBJ2-1	TRBD2	-	17	TGTGCCAGCAGTTCGAGGACTAGCGGGAGGGCCTACAATGAGCAGTTCTTC	CASSSRTSGRAYNEQFF
TRBV5-4	TRBJ1-3	-	once	15	TGTGCCAGCAGCTCGGGCCTCAACTCTGGAAACACCATATATTTT	CASSSGLNSGNTIYF
TRBV6-5	TRBJ1-5	TRBD1	-	13	TGTGCCAGCAGTTACGACAGGGCCCAGCCCCAGCATTTT	CASSYDRAQPQHF